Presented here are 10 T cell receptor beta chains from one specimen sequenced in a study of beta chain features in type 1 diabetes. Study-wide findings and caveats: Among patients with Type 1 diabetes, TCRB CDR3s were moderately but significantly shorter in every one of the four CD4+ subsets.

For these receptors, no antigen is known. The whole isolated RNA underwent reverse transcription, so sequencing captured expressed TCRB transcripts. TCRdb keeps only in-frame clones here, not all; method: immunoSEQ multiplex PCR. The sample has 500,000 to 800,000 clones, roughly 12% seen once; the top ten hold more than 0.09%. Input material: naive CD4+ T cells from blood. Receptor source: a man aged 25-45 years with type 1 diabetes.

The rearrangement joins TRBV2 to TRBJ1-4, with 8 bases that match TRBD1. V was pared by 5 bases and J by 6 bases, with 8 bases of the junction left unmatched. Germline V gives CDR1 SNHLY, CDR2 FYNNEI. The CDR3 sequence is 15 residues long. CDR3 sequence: CASSPQGARDEKLFF. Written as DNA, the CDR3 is TGTGCCAGCAGTCCCCAGGGGGCAAGAGATGAAAAACTGTTTTTT.

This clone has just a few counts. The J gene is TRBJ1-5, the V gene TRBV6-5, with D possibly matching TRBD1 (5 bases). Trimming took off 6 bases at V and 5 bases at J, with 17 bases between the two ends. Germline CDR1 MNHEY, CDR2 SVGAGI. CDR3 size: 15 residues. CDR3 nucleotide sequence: TGTGCCAGCAGGAGAGGGGCGCAGCGAGATCAGCCCCAGCATTTT. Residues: CASRRGAQRDQPQHF.

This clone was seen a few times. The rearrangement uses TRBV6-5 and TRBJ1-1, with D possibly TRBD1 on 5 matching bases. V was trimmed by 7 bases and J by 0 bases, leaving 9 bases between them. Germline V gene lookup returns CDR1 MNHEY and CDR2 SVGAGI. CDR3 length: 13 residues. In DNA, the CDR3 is TGTGCCAGCACCGACAGTATGAACACTGAAGCTTTCTTT. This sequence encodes CASTDSMNTEAFF.

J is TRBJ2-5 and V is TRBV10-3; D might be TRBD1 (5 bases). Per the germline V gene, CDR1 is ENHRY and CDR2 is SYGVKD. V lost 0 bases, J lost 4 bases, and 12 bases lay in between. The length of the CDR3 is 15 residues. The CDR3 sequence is CAISESWQGRETQYF. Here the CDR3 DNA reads TGTGCCATCAGTGAGTCATGGCAGGGTAGAGAGACCCAGTACTTC.

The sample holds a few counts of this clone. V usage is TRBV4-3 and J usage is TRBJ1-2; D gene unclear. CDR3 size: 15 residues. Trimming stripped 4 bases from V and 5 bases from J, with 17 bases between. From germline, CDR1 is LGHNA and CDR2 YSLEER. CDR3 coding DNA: TGCGCCAGCAGCCCGGGATTGGACGCAGAATATGGCTACACCTTC. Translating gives CASSPGLDAEYGYTF.

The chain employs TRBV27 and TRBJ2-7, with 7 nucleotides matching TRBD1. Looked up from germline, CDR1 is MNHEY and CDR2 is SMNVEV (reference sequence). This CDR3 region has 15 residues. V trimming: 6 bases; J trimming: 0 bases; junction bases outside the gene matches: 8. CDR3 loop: CASRSTGSDSYEQYF. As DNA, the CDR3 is TGTGCCAGCAGATCGACAGGGTCCGACTCCTACGAGCAGTACTTC.

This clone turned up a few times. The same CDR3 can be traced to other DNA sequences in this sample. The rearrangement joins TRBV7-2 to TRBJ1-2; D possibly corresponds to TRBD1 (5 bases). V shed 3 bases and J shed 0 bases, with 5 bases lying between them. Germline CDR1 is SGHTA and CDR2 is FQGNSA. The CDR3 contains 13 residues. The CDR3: CASSLDTNYGYTF. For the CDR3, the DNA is TGTGCCAGCAGCTTGGACACTAACTATGGCTACACCTTC. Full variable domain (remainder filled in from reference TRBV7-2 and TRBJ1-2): GAGVSQSPSNKVTEKGKDVELRCDPISGHTALYWYRQSLGQGLEFLIYFQGNSAPDKSGLPSDRFSAERTGGSVSTLTIQRTQQEDSAVYLCASSLDTNYGYTFGSGTRLTVV.

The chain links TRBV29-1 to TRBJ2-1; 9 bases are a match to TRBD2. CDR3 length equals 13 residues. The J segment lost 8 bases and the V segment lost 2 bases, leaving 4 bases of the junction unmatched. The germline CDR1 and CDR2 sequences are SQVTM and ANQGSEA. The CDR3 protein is CSVEQGLAHEQFF. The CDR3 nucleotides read TGCAGCGTTGAACAGGGACTAGCACATGAGCAGTTCTTC.

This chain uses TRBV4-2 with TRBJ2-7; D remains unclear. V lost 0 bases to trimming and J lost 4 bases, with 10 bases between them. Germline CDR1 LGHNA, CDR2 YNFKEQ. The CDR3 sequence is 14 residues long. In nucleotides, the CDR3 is TGTGCCAGCAGCCAAGAGAGGTTGGATTACGAGCAGTACTTC. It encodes CASSQERLDYEQYF.

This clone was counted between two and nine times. This CDR3 is CASSFGSPDTQYF. The CDR3 bases are TGTGCCAGCAGCTTCGGTAGTCCAGATACGCAGTATTTT. V and J are TRBV7-2 and TRBJ2-3, with unresolved D. CDR3 length: 13 residues. Per germline, CDR1 SGHTA and CDR2 FQGNSA. Deletions cut 3 bases from V and 4 bases from J, with 8 bases between.